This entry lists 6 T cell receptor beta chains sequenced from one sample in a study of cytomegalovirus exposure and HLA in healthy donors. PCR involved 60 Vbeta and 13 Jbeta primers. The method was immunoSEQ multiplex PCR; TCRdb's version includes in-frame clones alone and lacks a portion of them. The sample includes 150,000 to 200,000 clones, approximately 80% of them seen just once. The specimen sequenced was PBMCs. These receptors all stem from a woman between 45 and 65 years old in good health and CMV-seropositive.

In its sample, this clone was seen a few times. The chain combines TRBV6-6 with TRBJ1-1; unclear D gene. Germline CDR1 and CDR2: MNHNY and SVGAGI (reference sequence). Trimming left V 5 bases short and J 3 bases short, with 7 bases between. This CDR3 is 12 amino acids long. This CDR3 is CASSQDYTEAFF. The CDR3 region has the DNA TGTGCCAGCAGTCAGGACTACACTGAAGCTTTCTTT.

This CDR3 is CASSLGRTGMNTEAFF. CDR3 bases: TGTGCCAGCAGCTTAGGGCGAACGGGTATGAACACTGAAGCTTTCTTT. The rearrangement uses TRBV7-9 and TRBJ1-1; D unresolved. Germline V CDR1 and CDR2: SEHNR, FQNEAQ (reference sequence). V was clipped by 1 base and J by 0 bases, with 12 bases between them. This CDR3 has 16 amino acids.

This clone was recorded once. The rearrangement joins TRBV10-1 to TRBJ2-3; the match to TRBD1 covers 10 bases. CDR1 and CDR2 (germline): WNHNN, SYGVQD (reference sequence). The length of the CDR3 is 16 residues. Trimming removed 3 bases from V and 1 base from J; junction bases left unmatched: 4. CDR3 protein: CASSDTGTGGTDTQYF. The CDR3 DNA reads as TGCGCCAGCAGTGATACCGGGACAGGGGGCACAGATACGCAGTATTTT.

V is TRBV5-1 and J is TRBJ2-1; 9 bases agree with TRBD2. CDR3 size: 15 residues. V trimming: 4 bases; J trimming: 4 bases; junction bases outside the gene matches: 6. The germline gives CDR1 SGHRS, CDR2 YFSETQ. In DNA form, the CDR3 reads TGCGCCAGCAGCACTTCTAGCGGGGTTTACAATGAGCAGTTCTTC. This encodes CASSTSSGVYNEQFF.

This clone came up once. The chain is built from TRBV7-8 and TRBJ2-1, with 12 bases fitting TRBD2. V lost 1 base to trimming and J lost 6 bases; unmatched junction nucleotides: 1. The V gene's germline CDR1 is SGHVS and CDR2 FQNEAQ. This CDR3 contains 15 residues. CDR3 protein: CASSLGTSGVNEQFF. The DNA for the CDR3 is TGTGCCAGCAGCTTAGGGACTAGCGGGGTCAATGAGCAGTTCTTC.

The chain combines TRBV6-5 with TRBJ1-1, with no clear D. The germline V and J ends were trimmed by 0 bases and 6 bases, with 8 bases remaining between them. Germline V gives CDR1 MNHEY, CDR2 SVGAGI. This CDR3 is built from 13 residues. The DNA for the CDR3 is TGTGCCAGCAGTTACTCTGACATCTCTGAAGCTTTCTTT. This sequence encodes CASSYSDISEAFF.